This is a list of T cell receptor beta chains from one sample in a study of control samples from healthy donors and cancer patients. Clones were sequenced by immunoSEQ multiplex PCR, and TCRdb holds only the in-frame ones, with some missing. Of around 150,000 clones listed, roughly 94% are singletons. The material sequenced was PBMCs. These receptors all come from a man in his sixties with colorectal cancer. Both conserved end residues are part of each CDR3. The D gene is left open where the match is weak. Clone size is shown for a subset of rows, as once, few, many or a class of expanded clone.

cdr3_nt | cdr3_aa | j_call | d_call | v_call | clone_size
TGCGCCAGCAGCCAAGGGGCTAGCGGGGGCCGGTGGGCCTACGAGCAGTACTTC | CASSQGASGGRWAYEQYF | TRBJ2-7 | TRBD2 | TRBV4-3 | .
TGTGCCACCAGTGATAGTTCCGGATTCTATGGCTACACCTTC | CATSDSSGFYGYTF | TRBJ1-2 | . | TRBV24-1 | .
TGTGCCAGCAGCCAAGAACTAGCGGGGGGGGATGAGCAGTTCTTC | CASSQELAGGDEQFF | TRBJ2-1 | TRBD2 | TRBV3-1/TRBV3-2 | .
TGTGCCAGCAGCTTCGACAGGCTTCCCTCCTACGAGCAGTACTTC | CASSFDRLPSYEQYF | TRBJ2-7 | . | TRBV5-5 | .
TGTGCCAGCAGCCCCGGGACAGGACAAGAGACCCAGTACTTC | CASSPGTGQETQYF | TRBJ2-5 | TRBD1 | TRBV11-2 | .
TGTGCCAGTAGGTCTCCGACAGCGGGTGTGGATGAGCAGTTCTTC | CASRSPTAGVDEQFF | TRBJ2-1 | . | TRBV19 | .
TGTGCCAGCCGGGACGCAGGCTCTGGAAACACCATATATTTT | CASRDAGSGNTIYF | TRBJ1-3 | . | TRBV25-1 | .
TGTGCCACCCTAGACAGGGCAGCCTACGAGCAGTACTTC | CATLDRAAYEQYF | TRBJ2-7 | TRBD1 | TRBV9 | .
TGTGCCAGCAGTTCGGACAGGGGGCGCGCCGGGGAGCTGTTTTTT | CASSSDRGRAGELFF | TRBJ2-2 | TRBD1 | TRBV7-9 | .
TGCGCCAGCAGCCAAGGCGGCAGCGCGGGGGATGGCTACACCTTC | CASSQGGSAGDGYTF | TRBJ1-2 | . | TRBV4-1 | .
TGTGCCAGCAACACCCCAGCTAACTATGGCTACACCTTC | CASNTPANYGYTF | TRBJ1-2 | . | TRBV5-7 | .
TGTGCCAGCTGGGGGATCGGGATGGGCGGGGAGCTGTTTTTT | CASWGIGMGGELFF | TRBJ2-2 | . | TRBV6-5 | .
TGTGCCAGCAGCTTAGCGCTAATATCAATGAACACTGAAGCTTTCTTT | CASSLALISMNTEAFF | TRBJ1-1 | . | TRBV7-2 | .
TGTGCCAGCAGCTGGGCTACTGGACAGCCGCTGGGGGAGACCCAGTACTTC | CASSWATGQPLGETQYF | TRBJ2-5 | . | TRBV7-2 | .
TGTGCCAGCAGCGTAGGGCAAGCCCCATCACCCCTCCACTTT | CASSVGQAPSPLHF | TRBJ1-6 | . | TRBV9 | .
TGCGCCAGCACCCCTGAGTCTATAGGGGGCACTAATTCACCCCTCCACTTT | CASTPESIGGTNSPLHF | TRBJ1-6 | TRBD1 | TRBV10-1 | .
TGCGCCAGCAGGCCGACAGGGGGAAGCTATGGCTACACCTTC | CASRPTGGSYGYTF | TRBJ1-2 | TRBD1 | TRBV4-1 | .
TGCGCCAGCAGCCCCCTCAGGTACACAGATACGCAGTATTTT | CASSPLRYTDTQYF | TRBJ2-3 | . | TRBV4-1 | .
TGCGCCAGCAGCCGACTAAGAGAGGATGGAGGTTCACCCCTCCACTTT | CASSRLREDGGSPLHF | TRBJ1-6 | . | TRBV5-1 | few
TGTGCCAGCAGTTTAAGGGACAGGGTTACTGAAGCTTTCTTT | CASSLRDRVTEAFF | TRBJ1-1 | TRBD1 | TRBV27 | .
TGTGCCAGCAGCCCCCGGGACAGGGTGAACACTGAAGCTTTCTTT | CASSPRDRVNTEAFF | TRBJ1-1 | TRBD1 | TRBV3-1/TRBV3-2 | .
TGTGCCAGCAGAGAGTTCTACGAGCAGTACTTC | CASREFYEQYF | TRBJ2-7 | . | TRBV6-5 | .
TGTGCCAGCTCATCAGGACAGGGGACCCTCCATGGCTACACCTTC | CASSSGQGTLHGYTF | TRBJ1-2 | TRBD1 | TRBV18 | .
TGTGCCACCAGTGATTCGACGGCTCCGGCCCAGCATTTT | CATSDSTAPAQHF | TRBJ1-5 | . | TRBV24-1 | .
TGCGCCAGCAGTGACGGGACATTGAACACTGAAGCTTTCTTT | CASSDGTLNTEAFF | TRBJ1-1 | . | TRBV10-2 | .
TGTGCCAGCAGCTCGACTAGCGGCACAGATACGCAGTATTTT | CASSSTSGTDTQYF | TRBJ2-3 | TRBD2 | TRBV7-9 | .
TGCGCCAGCAGCCGAGGGGACTCCGCTGAAGCTTTCTTT | CASSRGDSAEAFF | TRBJ1-1 | . | TRBV4-3 | .
TGTGCCGGGGGGGAATTGAGCCTGAACACCGGGGAGCTGTTTTTT | CAGGELSLNTGELFF | TRBJ2-2 | TRBD2 | TRBV7-9 | .
TGTGCCAGCAGTTCTGGATACCTAGCCAAAAACATTCAGTACTTC | CASSSGYLAKNIQYF | TRBJ2-4 | . | TRBV6-2/TRBV6-3 | .
TGTGCCAGCAGCTTCGGGGGGGACCCAGGCTACGAGCAGTACTTC | CASSFGGDPGYEQYF | TRBJ2-7 | TRBD2 | TRBV7-2 | once
TGTGCCAGCAGTGACGGCAGGACCATTGGAGGGGCCAACGTCCTGACTTTC | CASSDGRTIGGANVLTF | TRBJ2-6 | . | TRBV25-1 | .
TGTGCCAGCAGACTAAACAATGAGCAGTTCTTC | CASRLNNEQFF | TRBJ2-1 | . | TRBV7-9 | .
TGTGCCAGCAGCTTACGGCAGGGGGCGATAAACTATGGCTACACCTTC | CASSLRQGAINYGYTF | TRBJ1-2 | TRBD1 | TRBV7-9 | .
TGTGCCAGCAGTTGGACCCTCCCAGGGGAGCAGTACTTC | CASSWTLPGEQYF | TRBJ2-7 | . | TRBV12-3/TRBV12-4 | .
TGTGCCATCAGATCCGGGGGGGCCGATACCAAAAACATTCAGTACTTC | CAIRSGGADTKNIQYF | TRBJ2-4 | TRBD2 | TRBV10-3 | .
TGTGCCAGCAGCTTAGCCCGCGGGAACAATCAGCCCCAGCATTTT | CASSLARGNNQPQHF | TRBJ1-5 | . | TRBV7-2 | .
TGTGCCAGCAGCTTAGCCGGTGAGCAGTTCTTC | CASSLAGEQFF | TRBJ2-1 | . | TRBV7-9 | .
TGCAGCGTTGAAGGGACTAGCTCCGATGAGCAGTTCTTC | CSVEGTSSDEQFF | TRBJ2-1 | TRBD2 | TRBV29-1 | .
TGTGCCAGCAGCTTCTTGGCAGTGGATTCACCCCTCCACTTT | CASSFLAVDSPLHF | TRBJ1-6 | . | TRBV11-2 | few
TGTGCCAGCAGCCTTCGAAGCCTCACAGATACGCAGTATTTT | CASSLRSLTDTQYF | TRBJ2-3 | . | TRBV3-1/TRBV3-2 | .
TGTGCCAGCACCGCTTCGGGACAGTTATATGGCTACACCTTC | CASTASGQLYGYTF | TRBJ1-2 | TRBD1 | TRBV28 | .
TGTGCCAGTAGTATAGAGGGCAGGGGTGAATCACCCCTCCACTTT | CASSIEGRGESPLHF | TRBJ1-6 | . | TRBV19 | .
TGTGCCAGCAGATCAGACAGGGGATCCAAAAACATTCAGTACTTC | CASRSDRGSKNIQYF | TRBJ2-4 | TRBD1 | TRBV6-5 | once
TGCGCCAGCAGCTTGGAGGCAGAGCCAAACTATGGCTACACCTTC | CASSLEAEPNYGYTF | TRBJ1-2 | . | TRBV5-1 | .
TGCGCCAGCACACTGGGACAGGAGAGCTCCTACGAGCAGTACTTC | CASTLGQESSYEQYF | TRBJ2-7 | TRBD1 | TRBV5-1 | .
TGTGCCAGCAGTGGACAGAGCAATCAGCCCCAGCATTTT | CASSGQSNQPQHF | TRBJ1-5 | . | TRBV2 | .
TGTGCCAGCAGTTATGGCGAAGCAAGCTCTGGAAACACCATATATTTT | CASSYGEASSGNTIYF | TRBJ1-3 | . | TRBV6-6 | .
TGTGCCAGCAGTGAATTGGCAGGCCAAGAGACCCAGTACTTC | CASSELAGQETQYF | TRBJ2-5 | . | TRBV6-1 | .
TGTGCCAGCAGTGACTCCTGTTTAAGGTGGGGAACCTATAGCAATCAGCCCCAGCATTTT | CASSDSCLRWGTYSNQPQHF | TRBJ1-5 | . | TRBV6-4 | .
TGTGCCAGTAGTGACGGGGGGCCCCCAGATACGCAGTATTTT | CASSDGGPPDTQYF | TRBJ2-3 | . | TRBV19 | .
TGCGCCAGCAGCCAGGGCCGTCGGGAGACCCAGTACTTC | CASSQGRRETQYF | TRBJ2-5 | . | TRBV4-1 | .
TGTGCCAGCAGTTTAACTCAGGGTAGTAGTATGCATGAAAAACTGTTTTTT | CASSLTQGSSMHEKLFF | TRBJ1-4 | . | TRBV27 | .
TGTGCCAGCAGCCTAGGGCGGGAGTCAGGGACAGGGAGCAATGAGCAGTTCTTC | CASSLGRESGTGSNEQFF | TRBJ2-1 | TRBD1 | TRBV11-3 | .